This T cell receptor (beta chain) was profiled in a study of blood T cell repertoires in COVID-19. Study context: Donors in the United States, Italy and Spain gave samples during acute or convalescent COVID-19. Nucleic acid was either cDNA or gDNA, and it came from T cells, B-cell-depleted T cells, or PBMCs.

How the authors handled the data: Estimation of nucleated cell counts was performed using reference gene primer amplification. Generated by immunoSEQ multiplex PCR, the TCRdb table keeps only in-frame clones and is missing some. V and J calls and clone size are copied from that table; D and trimming were computed from the DNA. The table includes some 150,000 clones, 88% detected once. Germline V CDR1 and CDR2: LNHDA, SQIVND (reference sequence). V lost 5 bases to trimming and J lost 1 base, with 12 bases between them. The CDR3 is 15 amino acids. The material sequenced was peripheral blood. V usage is TRBV19 and J usage is TRBJ1-5; no reliable D call. The receptor was derived from a woman aged 60-75 years with acute or convalescent COVID-19. CDR3 sequence: CASSPFSGSNQPQHF. In DNA form, the CDR3 reads TGTGCCAGTAGTCCTTTCTCAGGAAGCAATCAGCCCCAGCATTTT.